This TCR beta chain was sequenced during a study of T cells after yellow fever vaccination. Study results and caveats: Abundant clonotypes from the bulk population could contaminate FACS-sorted repertoires.

This CDR3 is 14 amino acids long. V lost 6 bases, J lost 6 bases, and 14 bases lay in between. Germline CDR1 reads KGHSH; CDR2 reads LQKENI. Concerning this clonotype itself: What it binds is unknown.

MiXCR, applied by TCRdb to the 5' RACE reads, yields one record per CDR3 protein. This sample carries under 600,000 distinct CDR3 sequences, 13% of them seen once, and the ten largest clones take roughly an eighth. J is TRBJ1-4 and V is TRBV18, with D tentatively TRBD1 (5 bases). The receptor's source is a man under 40 who received the YFV17D yellow fever vaccine. The starting material was PBMCs, obtained on the day of the yellow fever booster vaccination. CDR3 sequence (DNA): TGTGCCAGCTCCCAAGGGGTGCAGGATGAAAAACTGTTTTTT. As protein: CASSQGVQDEKLFF.